The 25 T cell receptor beta chains given below trace back to one sample, sequenced in a study of blood T cell repertoires in COVID-19. Clones were sequenced by immunoSEQ multiplex PCR, and TCRdb holds only the in-frame ones, with some missing. The table records 90,000 to 100,000 clones, about 89% of them present only once. The sequencing input was peripheral blood. The receptor set was obtained from a man aged 60 to 69 with COVID-19, enrolled during active disease.

This clone was picked up a small number of times. The chain recombines TRBV7-6 with TRBJ1-4; the match to TRBD1 covers 8 bases. V trimming: 5 bases; J trimming: 5 bases; junction bases outside the gene matches: 4. Germline loops: CDR1 SGHVS, CDR2 FNYEAQ. CDR3 size: 14 residues. The CDR3 coding sequence is TGTGCCAGCAGCCTACGACAGGGGAATGAAAAACTGTTTTTT. Translated: CASSLRQGNEKLFF.

This clone occurred a few times. This chain joins TRBV11-2 and TRBJ1-2; 10 bases map to TRBD1. The CDR3 runs to 15 residues. V lost 6 bases, J lost 8 bases, and 12 bases stayed unmatched. Looked up from germline, CDR1 is SGHAT and CDR2 is FQNNGV. The CDR3 here is CASRFLRDRGRGYTF. In DNA, the CDR3 is TGTGCCAGCAGATTCCTCCGGGACAGGGGCCGAGGCTACACCTTC.

The chain is built from TRBV5-1 and TRBJ1-4; 8 positions agree with TRBD1. V shed 4 bases, J shed 3 bases, and the junction held 2 bases outside the gene matches. The CDR3 extends over 14 amino acids. Germline CDR1 is SGHRS and CDR2 is YFSETQ. For the CDR3, the DNA is TGCGCCAGCAGCCCGGACAGGGCTAATGAAAAACTGTTTTTT. This gives the protein CASSPDRANEKLFF.

The rearrangement uses TRBV12-3 or TRBV12-4 and TRBJ1-2, with unresolved D. CDR3 length equals 11 residues. Trimming pared 6 bases from V and 7 bases from J, leaving 9 bases between. CDR3 sequence (DNA): TGTGCCAGCAGACTGCCGAGTGGCTACACCTTC. Amino acid sequence: CASRLPSGYTF.

This clone was seen just once. The V and J genes are TRBV5-1 and TRBJ1-2; tentative D call: TRBD1 (5 bases). With 4 bases removed from V and 0 bases from J, the gap between germline ends came to 16 bases. This CDR3 has 16 amino acids. Looked up from germline, CDR1 is SGHRS and CDR2 is YFSETQ. CDR3 coding DNA: TGCGCCAGCAGCCCCCCCCAGGGCAGCACTAACTATGGCTACACCTTC. It codes for CASSPPQGSTNYGYTF.

This chain connects TRBV5-1 to TRBJ2-1; 7 positions agree with TRBD2. This CDR3 spans 13 amino acids. Germline loops: CDR1 SGHRS, CDR2 YFSETQ. V gave up 7 bases and J gave up 6 bases; unmatched junction bases: 7. The CDR3 loop is CASSQAGSNEQFF. The CDR3 DNA sequence: TGCGCCAGCTCGCAAGCGGGATCCAATGAGCAGTTCTTC.

This chain joins TRBV24-1 and TRBJ2-2; a possible D gene is TRBD1 (5 bases). Trimming stripped 10 bases from V and 7 bases from J, with 15 bases between. The CDR3 consists of 13 residues. From germline, CDR1 is KGHDR and CDR2 SFDVKD. The CDR3 here is CATTGGEGGELFF. The CDR3 nucleotides are TGTGCCACTACAGGTGGCGAAGGCGGGGAGCTGTTTTTT.

The rearrangement uses TRBV5-5 and TRBJ1-1, with 9 bases identical to TRBD1. This CDR3 contains 16 residues. The V segment lost 4 bases and the J segment 3 bases; nucleotides outside the gene matches: 10. Germline CDR1 SGHKS, CDR2 YYEKEE (reference sequence). The CDR3 DNA reads as TGTGCCAGCAGCCGCGGGGACAGGGCCCTGGACACTGAAGCTTTCTTT. Encoded protein: CASSRGDRALDTEAFF.

The chain is built from TRBV18 and TRBJ2-1, with TRBD2 identical over 8 bases. The CDR3 covers 17 residues. V lost 0 bases and J lost 8; bases outside the gene matches: 12. Germline values: CDR1 KGHSH, CDR2 LQKENI. The CDR3 DNA reads as TGTGCCAGCTCACCACCTGGGGGAAGCGGGAGTGGTCATGAGCAGTTCTTC. It codes for CASSPPGGSGSGHEQFF.

This clone appeared a single time. The chain couples TRBV19 to TRBJ1-1, with D possibly TRBD1 on 5 matching bases. The CDR3 extends over 13 amino acids. Trimming left V 3 bases short and J 1 base short, with 6 bases between. Looked up from germline, CDR1 is LNHDA and CDR2 is SQIVND (reference sequence). The chain's CDR3 is CASSIQGNTEAFF. The CDR3 coding sequence is TGTGCCAGTAGTATCCAGGGGAACACTGAAGCTTTCTTT.

The V and J genes are TRBV5-5 and TRBJ1-3; D is undetermined. V lost 6 bases and J lost 3, with 16 bases in between. Germline V gene lookup returns CDR1 SGHKS and CDR2 YYEKEE (reference sequence). This CDR3 region has 15 residues. The CDR3 reads CASTRGDQRGNTIYF. The CDR3 bases are TGTGCCAGCACTCGAGGTGATCAGCGTGGAAACACCATATATTTT.

The V gene is TRBV9, the J gene TRBJ2-2; D gene ambiguous. Between the trimmed V and J ends, which lost 0 bases and 0 bases, there was a span of 9 bases. The germline gives CDR1 SGDLS, CDR2 YYNGEE. The CDR3 length is 16 residues. CDR3 in amino acids: CASSVGLLTNTGELFF. The CDR3 DNA sequence: TGTGCCAGCAGCGTAGGGCTTCTTACGAACACCGGGGAGCTGTTTTTT.

The J gene is TRBJ1-1, the V gene TRBV27, with D possibly TRBD1 on 6 matching bases. The germline V and J ends were trimmed by 5 bases and 11 bases, with 18 bases remaining between them. Looked up from germline, CDR1 is MNHEY and CDR2 is SMNVEV (reference sequence). The CDR3 loop spans 13 amino acids. CDR3 sequence (DNA): TGTGCCAGCAGTACCCCAGGGGTACTCAAGGCTTTCTTT. Translating it yields CASSTPGVLKAFF.

This rearrangement joins TRBV18 to TRBJ2-7; 7 nucleotides match TRBD1. Germline trimming cut 4 bases from V and 2 bases from J; bases unmatched to any gene: 11. This CDR3 contains 16 residues. Germline V gene data show CDR1 as KGHSH and CDR2 as LQKENI. The CDR3 coding sequence is TGTGCCAGCTCACAACTACAGGGGCCGCACCCCTACGAGCAGTACTTC. As protein: CASSQLQGPHPYEQYF.

V usage is TRBV5-8 and J usage is TRBJ2-2, with D possibly matching TRBD1 (5 bases). CDR3 length: 15 amino acids. V was clipped by 5 bases and J by 4 bases, with 15 bases between them. Per the germline V gene, CDR1 is SGHTS and CDR2 is YDEGEE. The CDR3 here is CASRQAQWVTGELFF. As DNA, the CDR3 is TGTGCCAGCAGACAGGCTCAGTGGGTCACCGGGGAGCTGTTTTTT.

V and J are TRBV14 and TRBJ1-3; D not certain. There are 17 residues in the CDR3. CDR1 is SGHDN, CDR2 FVKESK, per germline. Between the trimmed V and J ends, which lost 0 bases and 0 bases, there was a span of 12 bases. The CDR3 is CASSQDRVAHSGNTIYF. CDR3 sequence (DNA): TGTGCCAGCAGCCAAGATCGGGTGGCTCACTCTGGAAACACCATATATTTT.

The chain couples TRBV4-2 to TRBJ1-1, with a tentative D call TRBD1 (6 bases). Germline V CDR1 and CDR2: LGHNA, YNFKEQ. There are 13 residues in the CDR3. The V end lost 5 bases, the J end lost 11 bases, and 18 bases lay between the germline ends. The chain's CDR3 is CASSETGASRAFF. The CDR3, as DNA: TGTGCCAGCAGCGAGACAGGCGCCTCGCGGGCTTTCTTT.

V and J are TRBV2 and TRBJ1-1; maybe TRBD1 (6 bases). The CDR3 covers 14 residues. CDR1 SNHLY and CDR2 FYNNEI come from the germline V gene. V lost 7 bases, J lost 5 bases, and 17 bases lay in between. In nucleotides, the CDR3 is TGTGCCAGCAATTCCTGGGGGCCGGAGACTGAAGCTTTCTTT. Translation gives CASNSWGPETEAFF.

V is TRBV29-1 and J is TRBJ2-1; TRBD1 matches at 8 bases. This CDR3 is built from 13 residues. Germline assignment: CDR1 SQVTM and CDR2 ANQGSEA. The V gene end was trimmed by 3 bases and the J gene end by 7 bases; junction bases not matched to a gene: 5. CDR3 region: CSVDGRGRNEQFF. The CDR3 region has the DNA TGCAGCGTTGACGGCAGGGGGCGGAATGAGCAGTTCTTC.

This chain connects TRBV25-1 to TRBJ1-2; D gene unclear. The CDR3 length is 14 residues. Looked up from germline, CDR1 is MGHDK and CDR2 is SYGVNS. V shed 7 bases and J shed 1 base, with 13 bases lying between them. CDR3 protein: CASTQSGFNYGYTF. The CDR3 bases are TGTGCCAGCACCCAGTCGGGTTTTAACTATGGCTACACCTTC.

The chain links TRBV11-2 to TRBJ2-5; D remains unclear. Trimming left V 3 bases short and J 0 bases short, with 5 bases between. CDR3 length: 13 residues. Germline CDR1 reads SGHAT; CDR2 reads FQNNGV. The CDR3 spells CASSLSYQETQYF. In nucleotides, the CDR3 is TGTGCCAGCAGCTTGAGTTACCAAGAGACCCAGTACTTC.

This chain joins TRBV19 and TRBJ2-1; D is unclear. The V and J ends lost 1 base and 5 bases respectively, with 6 bases between them. Per germline, CDR1 LNHDA and CDR2 SQIVND (reference sequence). This CDR3 is 13 amino acids long. The CDR3 sequence is CASSIGQNNEQFF. CDR3 coding DNA: TGTGCCAGTAGTATAGGGCAGAACAATGAGCAGTTCTTC.

This sequence joins TRBV6-5 and TRBJ1-5; 7 bases fit TRBD1. Germline V CDR1 and CDR2: MNHEY, SVGAGI. This CDR3 has 15 amino acids. V was pared by 5 bases and J by 3 bases, with 7 bases of the junction left unmatched. CDR3 region: CASSPPGGINQPQHF. The CDR3 bases are TGTGCCAGCAGTCCCCCAGGGGGGATCAATCAGCCCCAGCATTTT.

This rearrangement joins TRBV5-1 to TRBJ2-7; D gene unclear. CDR3 length: 13 amino acids. Germline-derived CDR1 and CDR2 are SGHRS and YFSETQ. V was pared by 2 bases and J by 2 bases, with 8 bases between. The CDR3 DNA follows: TGCGCCAGCAGCTTTGAGGTTCCCTACGAGCAGTACTTC. Amino acid sequence: CASSFEVPYEQYF.

This chain links TRBV27 with TRBJ1-2, with 7 bases lining up with TRBD1. The CDR3 contains 15 residues. Germline lookup yields CDR1 MNHEY and CDR2 SMNVEV (reference sequence). The V segment lost 0 bases and the J segment 5 bases; nucleotides outside the gene matches: 6. The CDR3 nucleotides are TGTGCCAGCAGTTTATCAAGACAGGGATGGTATGGCTACACCTTC. Amino acid sequence: CASSLSRQGWYGYTF.